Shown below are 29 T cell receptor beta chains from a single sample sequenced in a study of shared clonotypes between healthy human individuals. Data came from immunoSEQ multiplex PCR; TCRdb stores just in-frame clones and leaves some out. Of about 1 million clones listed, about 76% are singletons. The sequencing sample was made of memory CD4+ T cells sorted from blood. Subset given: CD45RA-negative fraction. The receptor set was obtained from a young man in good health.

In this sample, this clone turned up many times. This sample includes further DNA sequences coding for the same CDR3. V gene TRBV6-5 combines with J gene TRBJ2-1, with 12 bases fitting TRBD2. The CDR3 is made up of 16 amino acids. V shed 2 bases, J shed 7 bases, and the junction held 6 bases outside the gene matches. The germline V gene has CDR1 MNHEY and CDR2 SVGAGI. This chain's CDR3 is CASSYGWLAGGNEQFF. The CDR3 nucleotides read TGTGCCAGCAGTTACGGATGGCTAGCGGGAGGGAATGAGCAGTTCTTC.

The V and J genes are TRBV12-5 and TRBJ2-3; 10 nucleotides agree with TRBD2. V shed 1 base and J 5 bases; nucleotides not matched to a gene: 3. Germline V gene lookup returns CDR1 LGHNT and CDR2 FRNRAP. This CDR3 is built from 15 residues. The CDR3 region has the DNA TGTGCTAGTGGTTTGGGGCTAGCGGGAGTAGATACGCAGTATTTT. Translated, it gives CASGLGLAGVDTQYF.

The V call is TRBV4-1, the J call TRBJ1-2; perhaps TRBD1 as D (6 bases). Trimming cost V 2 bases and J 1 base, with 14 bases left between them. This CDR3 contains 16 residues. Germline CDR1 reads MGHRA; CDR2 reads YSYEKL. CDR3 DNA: TGCGCCAGCAGCCAAACAATGGACAGAGATAACTATGGCTACACCTTC. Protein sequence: CASSQTMDRDNYGYTF.

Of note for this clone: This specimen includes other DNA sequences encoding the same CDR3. CDR3 bases: TGTGCCAGCAGCGTGCAGGGGAACTATGGCTACACCTTC. This encodes CASSVQGNYGYTF. The chain employs TRBV9 and TRBJ1-2, with D maybe TRBD1 (6 bases). The CDR3 extends over 13 amino acids. Germline V CDR1 and CDR2: SGDLS, YYNGEE. The V end was cut by 2 bases, the J end by 2 bases, with 7 bases between.

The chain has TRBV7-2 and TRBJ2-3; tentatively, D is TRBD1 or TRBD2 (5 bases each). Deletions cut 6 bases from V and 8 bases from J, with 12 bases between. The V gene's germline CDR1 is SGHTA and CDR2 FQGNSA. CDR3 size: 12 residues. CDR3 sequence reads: CASRGVEATQYF. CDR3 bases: TGTGCCAGCAGGGGGGTGGAGGCTACGCAGTATTTT.

Here the CDR3 reads CASQMGGGFSYNSPLHF. Written as DNA, the CDR3 is TGTGCCAGCCAGATGGGGGGGGGATTTTCCTATAATTCACCCCTCCACTTT. The V and J genes are TRBV27 and TRBJ1-6; D may be TRBD1 (5 bases). CDR1 and CDR2 (germline): MNHEY, SMNVEV (reference sequence). This CDR3 has 17 residues. Trimming pared 8 bases from V and 1 base from J, leaving 18 bases between.

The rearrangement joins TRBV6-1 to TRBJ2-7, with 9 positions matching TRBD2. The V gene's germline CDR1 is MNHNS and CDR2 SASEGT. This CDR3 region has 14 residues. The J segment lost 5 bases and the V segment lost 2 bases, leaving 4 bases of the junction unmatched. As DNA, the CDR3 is TGTGCCAGCAGTGAACACAGCGGGAGGAACGAGCAGTACTTC. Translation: CASSEHSGRNEQYF.

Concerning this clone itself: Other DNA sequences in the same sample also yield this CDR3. CDR3 bases: TGTGCCTGGAGTGGGACGGGGGGGTACGAGCAGTACTTC. Encoded protein: CAWSGTGGYEQYF. This chain connects TRBV30 to TRBJ2-7; 8 nucleotides agree with TRBD2. The CDR3 extends over 13 amino acids. V trimming: 1 base; J trimming: 4 bases; junction bases outside the gene matches: 3. CDR1 is GTSNPN, CDR2 SVGIG, per germline (reference sequence).

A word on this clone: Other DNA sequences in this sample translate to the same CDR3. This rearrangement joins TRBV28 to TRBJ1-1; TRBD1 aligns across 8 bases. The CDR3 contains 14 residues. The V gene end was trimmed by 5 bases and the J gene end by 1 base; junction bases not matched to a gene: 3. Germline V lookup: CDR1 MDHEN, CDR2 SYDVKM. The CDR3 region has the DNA TGTGCCAGCAGTCTCCAGGGGGCGAACACTGAAGCTTTCTTT. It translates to CASSLQGANTEAFF.

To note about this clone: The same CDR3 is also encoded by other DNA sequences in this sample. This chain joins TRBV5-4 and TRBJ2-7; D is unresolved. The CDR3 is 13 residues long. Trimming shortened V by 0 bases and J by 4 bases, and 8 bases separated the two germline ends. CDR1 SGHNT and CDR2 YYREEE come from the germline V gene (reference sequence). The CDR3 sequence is CASSLDGVYEQYF. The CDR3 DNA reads TGTGCCAGCAGCTTGGACGGCGTGTACGAGCAGTACTTC. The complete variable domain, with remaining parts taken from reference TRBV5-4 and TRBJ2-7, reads ETGVTQSPTHLIKTRGQQVTLRCSSQSGHNTVSWYQQALGQGPQFIFQYYREEENGRGNFPPRFSGLQFPNYSSELNVNALELDDSALYLCASSLDGVYEQYFGPGTRLTVT.

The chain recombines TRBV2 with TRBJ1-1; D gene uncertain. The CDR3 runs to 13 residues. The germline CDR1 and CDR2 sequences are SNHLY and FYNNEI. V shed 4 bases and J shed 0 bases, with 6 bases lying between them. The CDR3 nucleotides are TGTGCCAGCAGTGGAGACTTGAACACTGAAGCTTTCTTT. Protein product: CASSGDLNTEAFF.

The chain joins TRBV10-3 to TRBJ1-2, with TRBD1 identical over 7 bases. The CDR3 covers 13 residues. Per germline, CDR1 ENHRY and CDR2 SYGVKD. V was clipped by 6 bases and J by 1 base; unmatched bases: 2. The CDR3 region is CAIRGDSNYGYTF. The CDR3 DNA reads TGTGCCATCAGAGGGGACAGTAACTATGGCTACACCTTC.

CDR3 sequence: CASSGRDRVLGQFF. As DNA, the CDR3 is TGTGCCAGCAGTGGACGGGACAGGGTCCTGGGGCAGTTCTTC. This rearrangement joins TRBV28 to TRBJ2-1; 9 bases are shared with TRBD1. V dropped 5 bases and J dropped 12; count of bases not matched to a gene: 11. The germline gives CDR1 MDHEN, CDR2 SYDVKM. This CDR3 has 14 amino acids.

CDR3 nucleotide sequence: TGCGCCAGCAGCCCCGGGACTAGCGGGAGTTTGCGGAACATTCAGTACTTC. It encodes CASSPGTSGSLRNIQYF. The rearrangement links TRBV5-1 to TRBJ2-4, with 14 bases lining up with TRBD2. The V and J ends lost 4 bases and 7 bases, in that order; junction bases with no gene match: 10. CDR1 is SGHRS and CDR2 is YFSETQ in the germline V gene. The CDR3 is made up of 17 amino acids.

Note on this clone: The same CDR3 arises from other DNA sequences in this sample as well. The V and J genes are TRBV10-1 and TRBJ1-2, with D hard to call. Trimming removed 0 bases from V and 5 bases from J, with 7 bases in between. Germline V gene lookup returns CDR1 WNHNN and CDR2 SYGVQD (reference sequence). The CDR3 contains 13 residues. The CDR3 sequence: CASSESSGYGYTF. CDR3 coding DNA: TGCGCCAGCAGTGAGTCCTCGGGATATGGCTACACCTTC.

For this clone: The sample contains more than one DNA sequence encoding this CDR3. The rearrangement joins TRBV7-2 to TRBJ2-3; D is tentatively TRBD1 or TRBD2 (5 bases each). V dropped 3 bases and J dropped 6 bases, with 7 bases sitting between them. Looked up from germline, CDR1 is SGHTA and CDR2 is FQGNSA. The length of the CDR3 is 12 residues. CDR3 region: CASSFGTDTQYF. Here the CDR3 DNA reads TGTGCCAGCAGCTTTGGGACCGATACGCAGTATTTT.

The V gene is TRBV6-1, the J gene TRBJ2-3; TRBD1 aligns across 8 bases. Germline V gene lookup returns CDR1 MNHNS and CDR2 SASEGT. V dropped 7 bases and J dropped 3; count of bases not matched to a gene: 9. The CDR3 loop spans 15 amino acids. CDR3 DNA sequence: TGTGCCAGCATGCAAGGACAGGGAAATACAGATACGCAGTATTTT. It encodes CASMQGQGNTDTQYF.

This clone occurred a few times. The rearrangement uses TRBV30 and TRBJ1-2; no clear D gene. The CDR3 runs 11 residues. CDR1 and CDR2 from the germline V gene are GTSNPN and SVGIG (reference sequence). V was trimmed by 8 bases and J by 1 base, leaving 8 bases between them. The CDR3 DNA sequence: TGTGCCGGACGGGTTAACTATGGCTACACCTTC. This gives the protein CAGRVNYGYTF. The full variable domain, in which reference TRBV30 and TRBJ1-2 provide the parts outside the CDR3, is SQTIHQWPATLVQPVGSPLSLECTVEGTSNPNLYWYRQAAGRGLQLLFYSVGIGQISSEVPQNLSASRPQDRQFILSSKKLLLSDSGFYLCAGRVNYGYTFGSGTRLTVV.

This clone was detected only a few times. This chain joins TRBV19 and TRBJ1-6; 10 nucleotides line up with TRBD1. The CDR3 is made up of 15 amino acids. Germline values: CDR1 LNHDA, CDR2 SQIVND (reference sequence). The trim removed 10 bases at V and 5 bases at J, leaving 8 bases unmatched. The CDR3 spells CATTMGQGNNSPLHF. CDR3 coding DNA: TGTGCCACTACAATGGGACAGGGGAATAATTCACCCCTCCACTTT.

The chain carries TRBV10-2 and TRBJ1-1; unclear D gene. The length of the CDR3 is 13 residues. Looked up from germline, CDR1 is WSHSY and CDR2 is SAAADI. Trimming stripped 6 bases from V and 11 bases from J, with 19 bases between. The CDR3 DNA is TGCGCCAGCAGGGAGGGCCAACAAACTCTGGCTTTCTTT. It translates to CASREGQQTLAFF.

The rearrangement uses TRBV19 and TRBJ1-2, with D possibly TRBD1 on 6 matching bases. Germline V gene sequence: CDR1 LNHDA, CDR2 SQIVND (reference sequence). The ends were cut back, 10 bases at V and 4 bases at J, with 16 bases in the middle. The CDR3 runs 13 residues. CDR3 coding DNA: TGTGCCACGAAGTCGCAGGGGAGCTATGGCTACACCTTC. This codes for CATKSQGSYGYTF.

The CDR3 spells CASSGQGGREQYF. For the CDR3, the DNA is TGTGCCAGCAGCGGACAGGGCGGGCGCGAGCAGTACTTC. The chain couples TRBV2 to TRBJ2-7; 8 nucleotides agree with TRBD1. The CDR3 contains 13 residues. Germline V gene sequence: CDR1 SNHLY, CDR2 FYNNEI. Losses at the gene ends were 6 bases for V and 6 bases for J; bases not matched to a gene: 7.

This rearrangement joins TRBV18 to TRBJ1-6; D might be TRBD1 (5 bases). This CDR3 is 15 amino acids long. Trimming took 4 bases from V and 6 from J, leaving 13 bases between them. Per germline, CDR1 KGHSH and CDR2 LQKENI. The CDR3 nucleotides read TGTGCCAGCTCACAAGCCGGGACGGCTAATTCACCCCTCCACTTT. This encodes CASSQAGTANSPLHF. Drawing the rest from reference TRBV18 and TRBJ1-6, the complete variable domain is NAGVMQNPRHLVRRRGQEARLRCSPMKGHSHVYWYRQLPEEGLKFMVYLQKENIIDESGMPKERFSAEFPKEGPSILRIQQVVRGDSAAYFCASSQAGTANSPLHFGNGTRLTVT.

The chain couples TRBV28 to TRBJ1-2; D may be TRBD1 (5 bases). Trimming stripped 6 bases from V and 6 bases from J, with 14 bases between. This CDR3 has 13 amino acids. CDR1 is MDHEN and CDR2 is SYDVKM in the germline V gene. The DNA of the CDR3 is TGTGCCAGCAGCATTATATCAGGGAATGGCTACACCTTC. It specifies CASSIISGNGYTF.

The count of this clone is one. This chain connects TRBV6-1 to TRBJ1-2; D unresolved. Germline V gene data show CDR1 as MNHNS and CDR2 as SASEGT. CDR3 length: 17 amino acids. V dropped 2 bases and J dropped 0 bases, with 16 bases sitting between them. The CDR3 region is CASSEPLYGETNYGYTF. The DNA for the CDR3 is TGTGCCAGCAGTGAACCCCTATACGGGGAGACTAACTATGGCTACACCTTC.

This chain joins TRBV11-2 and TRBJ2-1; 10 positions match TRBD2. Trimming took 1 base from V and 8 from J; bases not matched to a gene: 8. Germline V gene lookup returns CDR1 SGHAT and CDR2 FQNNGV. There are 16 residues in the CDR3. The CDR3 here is CASSLGLAGAPHEQFF. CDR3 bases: TGTGCCAGCAGCTTAGGTCTAGCGGGGGCCCCTCATGAGCAGTTCTTC.

CDR3 coding DNA: TGTGCCAGTAGCGTAGATTCTCCTCTCACCGGGGAGCTGTTTTTT. It specifies CASSVDSPLTGELFF. This sequence joins TRBV19 and TRBJ2-2; D gene ambiguous. CDR3 size: 15 residues. Trimming removed 6 bases at V and 4 bases at J, with 15 bases between. Germline CDR1 is LNHDA and CDR2 is SQIVND (reference sequence).

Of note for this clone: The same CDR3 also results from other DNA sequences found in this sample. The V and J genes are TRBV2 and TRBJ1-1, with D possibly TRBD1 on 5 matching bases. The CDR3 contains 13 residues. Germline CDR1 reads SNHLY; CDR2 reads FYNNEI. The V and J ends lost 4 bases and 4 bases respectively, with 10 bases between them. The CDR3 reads CASSVGGGTEAFF. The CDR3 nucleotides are TGTGCCAGCAGTGTGGGGGGGGGCACTGAAGCTTTCTTT.

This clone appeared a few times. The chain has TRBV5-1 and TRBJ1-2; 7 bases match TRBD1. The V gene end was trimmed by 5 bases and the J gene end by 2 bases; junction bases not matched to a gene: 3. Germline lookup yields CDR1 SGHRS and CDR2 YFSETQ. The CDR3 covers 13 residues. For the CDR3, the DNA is TGCGCCAGCAGACCGGACAGGAACTATGGCTACACCTTC. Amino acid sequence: CASRPDRNYGYTF.